This TCR beta chain was captured by sequencing in a study of blood T cells in healthy people across ages. Points from the study as a whole: The donors' CMV status was not determined, possibly confounding changes in expanded clonotypes. The study found more naive CD4+ cells and higher diversity in long-lived than aged donors.

The table lists this clonotype with many counts. The antigen remains unidentified. V was cut by 5 bases and J by 3 bases, with 20 bases left in between. This CDR3 has 16 amino acids. Germline-derived CDR1 and CDR2 are SGHRS and YFSETQ. Then a second PCR, running roughly 7 to 12 cycles, was carried out with a sample-barcoded 5' primer and a J-beta primer mix. TCRdb re-derived calls from the 5' RACE reads in MiXCR, one entry per CDR3 protein. The sample contains hundreds of thousands of distinct CDR3 sequences, approximately 55% of which appear only once. Ten milliliters of peripheral blood were drawn from each donor into EDTA-treated tubes.

The chain couples TRBV5-1 to TRBJ1-1, with TRBD1 as a possible D gene (6 bases). The sequence was collected from a man older than 75 in good health. Sequencing was done on a sample of blood. CDR3 nucleotide sequence: TGCGCCAGCAGAGATAACCTTCGGGGGGCGTACACTGAAGCTTTCTTT. Translating gives CASRDNLRGAYTEAFF.